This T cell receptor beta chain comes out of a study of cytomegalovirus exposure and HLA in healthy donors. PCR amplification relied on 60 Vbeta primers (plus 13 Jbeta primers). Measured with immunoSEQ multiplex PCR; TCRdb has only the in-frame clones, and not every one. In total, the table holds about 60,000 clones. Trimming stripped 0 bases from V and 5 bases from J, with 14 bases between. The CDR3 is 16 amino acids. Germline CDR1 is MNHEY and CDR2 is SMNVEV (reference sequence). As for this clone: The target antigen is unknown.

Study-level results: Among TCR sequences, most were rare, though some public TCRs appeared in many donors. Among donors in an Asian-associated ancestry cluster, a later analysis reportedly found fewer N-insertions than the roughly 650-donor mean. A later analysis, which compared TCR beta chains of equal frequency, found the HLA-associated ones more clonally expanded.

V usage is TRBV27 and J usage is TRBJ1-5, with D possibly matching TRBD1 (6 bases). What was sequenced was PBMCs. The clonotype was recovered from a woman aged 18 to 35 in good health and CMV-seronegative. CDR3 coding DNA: TGTGCCAGCAGTTTATCCCGAGGACAGCTAGATCAGCCCCAGCATTTT. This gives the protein CASSLSRGQLDQPQHF.